The rows below give T cell receptor beta chains drawn from one sample of a study of T cell responses to AZD1222 COVID-19 vaccine. Data came from immunoSEQ multiplex PCR; TCRdb stores just in-frame clones and leaves some out. The repertoire holds some 190,000 clones, with roughly 94% as singletons. The input for sequencing was peripheral blood, taken 28 days after the second dose of the MenACWY control vaccine. Receptors were obtained from an adult who received the MenACWY meningococcal vaccine as a control. Each CDR3 is given with its conserved first and last residue. Fields, in order: D gene, clone size, V gene, J gene, CDR3 protein, CDR3 DNA. D genes are given only for firm matches. Rows may omit the clone size; those that give it use once, few, many or a size class.

TRBD1,.,TRBV5-4,TRBJ2-2,CASRRDRGATGELFF,TGTGCCAGCAGAAGGGACAGGGGGGCCACCGGGGAGCTGTTTTTT
.,.,TRBV7-8,TRBJ2-1,CASSYTGSTNEQFF,TGTGCCAGCAGCTACACGGGTAGTACGAATGAGCAGTTCTTC
TRBD1,.,TRBV3-1/TRBV3-2,TRBJ1-2,CASSREGATVVFAGYTF,TGTGCCAGCAGCCGGGAGGGGGCAACCGTCGTCTTTGCTGGCTACACCTTC
.,.,TRBV5-4,TRBJ2-7,CASSLATGGSYEQYF,TGTGCCAGCAGCTTGGCGACAGGAGGGTCCTACGAGCAGTACTTC
TRBD2,.,TRBV7-3,TRBJ2-5,CASSRDYQETQYF,TGTGCCAGCAGCAGGGACTATCAAGAGACCCAGTACTTC
.,.,TRBV4-2,TRBJ2-3,CASSQDMGVSTDTQYF,TGTGCCAGCAGCCAAGATATGGGGGTAAGCACAGATACGCAGTATTTT
.,.,TRBV28,TRBJ1-1,CASTQDLNTEAFF,TGTGCCAGCACCCAGGACCTGAACACTGAAGCTTTCTTT
.,once,TRBV6-2/TRBV6-3,TRBJ1-1,CASSYGGATEAFF,TGTGCCAGCAGTTACGGGGGAGCCACTGAAGCTTTCTTT
.,.,TRBV27,TRBJ2-3,CASSLNGDTQYF,TGTGCCAGCAGTTTAAATGGAGATACGCAGTATTTT
TRBD2,once,TRBV6-2/TRBV6-3,TRBJ2-7,CASSLAGGNSYEQYF,TGTGCCAGCAGTCTAGCGGGGGGCAACTCCTACGAGCAGTACTTC
.,once,TRBV28,TRBJ1-1,CASSLEGRGVDTEAFF,TGTGCCAGCAGTTTAGAGGGCCGTGGGGTAGACACTGAAGCTTTCTTT
TRBD1,.,TRBV6-1,TRBJ2-5,CASSVSIRGQQETQYF,TGTGCCAGCAGTGTCTCGATAAGGGGACAGCAAGAGACCCAGTACTTC
.,.,TRBV5-6,TRBJ1-4,CASSFISRSNEKLFF,TGTGCCAGCAGCTTCATATCGCGATCCAATGAAAAACTGTTTTTT
TRBD1,once,TRBV14,TRBJ1-6,CASSQGQYNSPLHF,TGTGCCAGCAGCCAGGGACAGTATAATTCACCCCTCCACTTT
TRBD1,.,TRBV14,TRBJ1-4,CASSTTRDRVLSREKLFF,TGTGCCAGCAGTACTACCCGGGACAGGGTTTTGTCTCGGGAAAAACTGTTTTTT
TRBD2,.,TRBV7-3,TRBJ2-1,CASSSSGTSGVYEQFF,TGTGCCAGCAGCTCCTCCGGGACTAGCGGGGTCTATGAGCAGTTCTTC
.,.,TRBV5-6,TRBJ2-5,CASSFRYQETQYF,TGTGCCAGCAGCTTCCGGTACCAAGAGACCCAGTACTTC
.,.,TRBV4-3,TRBJ1-2,CASSPSNGDGNGYTF,TGCGCCAGCAGCCCCTCCAACGGAGATGGGAATGGCTACACCTTC
.,.,TRBV9,TRBJ1-2,CASSVWDREGYYGYTF,TGTGCCAGCAGCGTATGGGACCGGGAAGGGTACTATGGCTACACCTTC
TRBD1,.,TRBV7-9,TRBJ1-1,CASSSTRGQGVAEAFF,TGTGCCAGCAGCTCAACACGGGGACAGGGAGTCGCTGAAGCTTTCTTT
.,.,TRBV19,TRBJ2-7,CASCMLGGYEQYF,TGTGCCAGCTGCATGCTGGGGGGCTACGAGCAGTACTTC
TRBD1,.,TRBV5-4,TRBJ1-2,CASNPGGNYGYTF,TGTGCCAGCAACCCAGGGGGTAACTATGGCTACACCTTC
.,.,TRBV27,TRBJ1-4,CASSKGYRGEKLFF,TGTGCCAGCAGCAAAGGGTACCGAGGGGAAAAACTGTTTTTT
.,.,TRBV6-5,TRBJ2-7,CASSYGSDSEQYF,TGTGCCAGCAGTTACGGTAGTGACTCCGAGCAGTACTTC
TRBD1,.,TRBV19,TRBJ2-1,CASSMGQGSNNEQFF,TGTGCCAGTAGTATGGGACAGGGGTCAAACAATGAGCAGTTCTTC
TRBD1,.,TRBV14,TRBJ2-7,CASSLTGTGSHEQYF,TGTGCCAGCAGCCTGACCGGGACAGGGTCCCACGAGCAGTACTTC
.,once,TRBV21-1,TRBJ1-2,CASSTRQGNYGYTF,TGTGCCAGCAGCACCAGACAGGGGAACTATGGCTACACCTTC